The clone carrying this TCR beta chain was observed a single time. Germline CDR1 and CDR2: ENHRY and SYGVKD. The CDR3 is made up of 14 amino acids. The V gene end was trimmed by 4 bases and the J gene end by 4 bases; junction bases not matched to a gene: 5. Documented time point: pretreatment peripheral blood. Clones were sequenced by immunoSEQ multiplex PCR, and TCRdb holds only the in-frame ones, with some missing. The sample carries more than 75,000 clones, around 84% recorded once. These data are taken from a study of PD-L1 blockade in urothelial cancer. Study summary: T cell content in blood samples showed a median of about 140,000.

V is TRBV10-3 and J is TRBJ2-7, with TRBD1 identical over 9 bases. The source was PBMCs, collected around atezolizumab (anti-PD-L1) treatment. This TCR was recovered from a man aged 60 to 69 with urothelial cancer. In DNA, the CDR3 is TGTGCCATCAGTGGGGGGACAGGGAATTACGAGCAGTACTTC. Encoded protein: CAISGGTGNYEQYF.